This T cell receptor (beta chain) came from a study of identical twins. The study's findings and limits: Insertions were fewer in abundant cord blood beta clonotypes, whereas memory repertoires showed none of this pattern. Sequences that were out-of-frame, alpha and twin-shared displayed an excess of low generation probability. Out-of-frame beta sequences exhibited a weaker degree of excess twin sharing.

No donor was unhealthy or non-Caucasian. This clonotype came up a few times. Its cognate antigen is unknown. TCRdb reanalysed the 5' RACE reads using MiXCR and keeps one entry per CDR3 protein. The profile shows around 1.7 million distinct CDR3 sequences, less than 35% of them singletons. The sample consisted of cord blood. This sequence was found in a newborn girl in good health.

The CDR3 DNA is TGTGCCAGCAGCAAAGCAGGGGATGAGCAGTTCTTC. As protein: CASSKAGDEQFF. The chain combines TRBV21-1 with TRBJ2-1; the D call in the table, TRBD1, was not verified against the DNA. TRBV21-1 is listed as a pseudogene. The CDR3 length is 12 residues.